These T cell receptor beta chains were read from a single sample in a study of OX40 agonist ivuxolimab in advanced cancers. This table comes from immunoSEQ multiplex PCR, and its TCRdb copy is limited to in-frame clones, with some not included. The sample has 55,000 to 70,000 clones, roughly 83% seen once; the top ten hold 1.4%. The starting material was CD4+ or CD8+ T cells sorted from blood, obtained in a trial of the OX40 agonist ivuxolimab. These receptor sequences come from an adult with an advanced solid tumor such as melanoma, head and neck, liver or kidney cancer. Both conserved end residues are part of each CDR3. Each record gives: J gene, V gene, D gene, clone size, CDR3 protein, CDR3 DNA. The D gene is left open where the match is weak. The listing skips clone size in some rows; elsewhere it reads once, few, many or a size class.

>TRBJ2-5|TRBV5-1|TRBD1|-
CASRSDGQGKETQYF
TGCGCCAGCAGGTCTGATGGACAGGGTAAAGAGACCCAGTACTTC
>TRBJ1-4|TRBV19|TRBD1|-
CASSLGQGNEKLFF
TGTGCCAGTAGTTTGGGACAGGGGAATGAAAAACTGTTTTTT
>TRBJ2-5|TRBV5-1|TRBD2|-
CASPRMAGGPETQYF
TGCGCCAGCCCCCGCATGGCGGGGGGGCCGGAGACCCAGTACTTC
>TRBJ1-4|TRBV6-1|-|-
CASLYLPRTNEKLFF
TGTGCCAGCCTATACCTGCCCCGTACTAATGAAAAACTGTTTTTT
>TRBJ2-7|TRBV7-6|TRBD2|-
CASSPSYAGGNEQYF
TGTGCCAGCAGCCCCTCGTACGCGGGAGGCAACGAGCAGTACTTC
>TRBJ2-1|TRBV7-6|-|few
CASSSSTGFNEQFF
TGTGCCAGCAGCTCCAGTACAGGGTTCAATGAGCAGTTCTTC
>TRBJ2-5|TRBV15|-|-
CATSRDGSGQPQETQYF
TGTGCCACCAGCAGAGATGGTTCTGGGCAGCCCCAAGAGACCCAGTACTTC
>TRBJ2-7|TRBV7-9|TRBD1|once
CASSLRTGGARSTYEQYF
TGTGCCAGCAGCTTACGGACAGGGGGCGCCAGGTCCACCTACGAGCAGTACTTC
>TRBJ2-3|TRBV6-1|-|-
CASSEARGGSTDTQYF
TGTGCCAGCAGTGAAGCGCGTGGGGGGTCCACAGATACGCAGTATTTT
>TRBJ2-4|TRBV5-1|TRBD2|-
CASSLGAGGAGNIQYF
TGCGCCAGCAGCTTGGGTGCGGGGGGCGCTGGAAACATTCAGTACTTC
>TRBJ2-5|TRBV5-4|TRBD1|-
CASSFANRGRVETQYF
TGTGCCAGCAGCTTTGCTAACAGGGGGCGCGTAGAGACCCAGTACTTC
>TRBJ1-5|TRBV19|TRBD1|few
CASSIPRQGPGYSNQPQHF
TGTGCCAGTAGTATACCCCGACAGGGGCCGGGTTATAGCAATCAGCCCCAGCATTTT
>TRBJ1-1|TRBV30|-|-
CAWRSGGEAFF
TGTGCCTGGAGGTCAGGAGGTGAAGCTTTCTTT
>TRBJ1-2|TRBV7-2|-|once
CASSPDTGNYGYTF
TGTGCCAGCAGCCCTGACACGGGTAACTATGGCTACACCTTC
>TRBJ1-3|TRBV7-9|-|-
CASSHRFRDINTIYF
TGTGCCAGCAGCCATCGCTTCCGGGACATCAACACCATATATTTT
>TRBJ1-5|TRBV2|-|-
CASRNGRDHQPQHF
TGTGCCAGCAGAAATGGTCGGGACCATCAGCCCCAGCATTTT
>TRBJ2-7|TRBV4-1|-|-
CASSQEEGSYEQYF
TGCGCCAGCAGCCAAGAGGAGGGGTCCTACGAGCAGTACTTC
>TRBJ1-2|TRBV18|-|-
CASSLEGQNYGYTF
TGTGCCAGCTCACTAGAAGGACAGAACTATGGCTACACCTTC
>TRBJ1-5|TRBV5-5|-|few
CASSGTADNQPQHF
TGTGCCAGCAGCGGTACGGCAGACAATCAGCCCCAGCATTTT
>TRBJ2-7|TRBV5-1|-|-
CASSQSGLSSYEQYF
TGCGCCAGCAGCCAATCTGGATTGAGCTCCTACGAGCAGTACTTC
>TRBJ1-2|TRBV19|-|-
CASSSDRRGYTF
TGTGCCAGTAGTTCGGACAGACGGGGCTACACCTTC
>TRBJ1-3|TRBV5-1|-|few
CASSLSGSGNTIYF
TGCGCCAGCAGCTTGTCGGGGTCTGGAAACACCATATATTTT
>TRBJ1-2|TRBV7-9|TRBD1|-
CASSLAGQGDYGYTF
TGTGCCAGCAGCTTAGCTGGACAGGGGGATTATGGCTACACCTTC
>TRBJ1-1|TRBV30|-|-
CAWSKTNTEAFF
TGTGCCTGGAGCAAAACGAACACTGAAGCTTTCTTT
>TRBJ1-3|TRBV7-2|-|once
CASSPAGIGPGNTIYF
TGTGCCAGCAGCCCTGCAGGGATTGGCCCTGGAAACACCATATATTTT
>TRBJ1-1|TRBV6-1|-|few
CASSQNRDTEAFF
TGTGCCAGCAGTCAAAACAGGGACACTGAAGCTTTCTTT